Listed below are T cell receptor beta chains from one sample, sequenced in a study of cytomegalovirus exposure and HLA in healthy donors. Profiling relied on immunoSEQ multiplex PCR, and the TCRdb table lists in-frame clones only, not all of them. The data show under 95,000 clones, and the top ten clones hold around 4%. The sample consisted of PBMCs. The receptor set was obtained from a man younger than 30 in good health and CMV-seropositive. CDR3s include the opening cysteine and the closing phenylalanine or tryptophan. The D gene is left open where the match is weak.

d_call cdr3_length j_call v_call cdr3_nt cdr3_aa
- 13 TRBJ1-1 TRBV29-1 TGCAGCGTTACCGGGGGGGGGAACACTGAAGCTTTCTTT CSVTGGGNTEAFF
TRBD2 14 TRBJ2-3 TRBV4-2 TGTGCCAGCAGAAGCGGGGGGTTCACAGATACGCAGTATTTT CASRSGGFTDTQYF
- 13 TRBJ2-7 TRBV30 TGTGCCTGGGGACTCAAGCTCTGGTACGAGCAGTACTTC CAWGLKLWYEQYF
- 11 TRBJ1-2 TRBV29-1 TGCAGCGACTTGGGCGTCTATGGCTACACCTTC CSDLGVYGYTF
TRBD2 19 TRBJ2-1 TRBV5-6 TGTGCCAGCAGCTTGGCGAGGGATAGCGGGAGGGTATCCTACAATGAGCAGTTCTTC CASSLARDSGRVSYNEQFF
TRBD1 17 TRBJ2-2 TRBV28 TGTGCCAGCAGTTCCCATCCGGGACAGGGCCCCACCGGGGAGCTGTTTTTT CASSSHPGQGPTGELFF
- 14 TRBJ2-7 TRBV6-1 TGTGCCAGCAGTGAAGGAGGGTTTGGTTACGAGCAGTACTTC CASSEGGFGYEQYF
- 16 TRBJ1-1 TRBV27 TGTGCCAGCAGTAGATCGCCCGGGACTGTGAACACTGAAGCTTTCTTT CASSRSPGTVNTEAFF
TRBD2 17 TRBJ2-2 TRBV6-1 TGTGCCAGCAGTGAAGCGAAACTAGCGGGTTATACCGGGGAGCTGTTTTTT CASSEAKLAGYTGELFF
- 15 TRBJ1-1 TRBV2 TGTGCCAGCAGCCAACACATACGCCGGGGTACTGAAGCTTTCTTT CASSQHIRRGTEAFF
TRBD2 16 TRBJ2-1 TRBV5-1 TGCGCCAGCAGCTTGGGGACTAGCGGGGTCTACAATGAGCAGTTCTTC CASSLGTSGVYNEQFF
TRBD1 11 TRBJ1-1 TRBV19 TGTGCCAGCGACAGGGACACTGAAGCTTTCTTT CASDRDTEAFF
TRBD2 14 TRBJ2-5 TRBV23-1 TGCGCCAGCAGTCAATCGCGGGGGCAAGAGACCCAGTACTTC CASSQSRGQETQYF
- 12 TRBJ1-4 TRBV7-2 TGTGCCAGCAGCGATCCGGGGGAAAAACTGTTTTTT CASSDPGEKLFF
TRBD1 17 TRBJ2-1 TRBV14 TGTGCCAGCAGCCAAGATTTCGGACAGGGCTCCTACAATGAGCAGTTCTTC CASSQDFGQGSYNEQFF
TRBD1 15 TRBJ1-6 TRBV28 TGTGCCAGCAGTCCAGGACAGGGGGATAATTCACCCCTCCACTTT CASSPGQGDNSPLHF
TRBD2 14 TRBJ2-7 TRBV2 TGTGCCAGCAGTGGTGGGACTAGCGGGTACGAGCAGTACTTC CASSGGTSGYEQYF
- 14 TRBJ1-2 TRBV10-3 TGTGCCATCAGCTCAGGGGCGTCTGACTATGGCTACACCTTC CAISSGASDYGYTF
TRBD1 15 TRBJ1-4 TRBV7-2 TGTGCCAGCAGCCCGGGACAGAGCGGTCGTGAAAAACTGTTTTTT CASSPGQSGREKLFF
- 12 TRBJ1-1 TRBV30 TGTGCCTGGAGTCGAGTCAGGGCTGAAGCTTTCTTT CAWSRVRAEAFF
- 15 TRBJ2-1 TRBV11-2 TGTGCCAGCAGCTTGTTTCGTGTTACTTACAATGAGCAGTTCTTC CASSLFRVTYNEQFF
- 15 TRBJ2-1 TRBV28 TGTGCCAGCAGGAAAGGGGGTGGCTGGTACAATGAGCAGTTCTTC CASRKGGGWYNEQFF
- 13 TRBJ1-4 TRBV5-1 TGCGCCAGCAGCTCAGGGGCCCTTGAAAAACTGTTTTTT CASSSGALEKLFF
TRBD1 13 TRBJ2-5 TRBV19 TGTGCCAGTAGTGCAGGGGGCCTGGAGACCCAGTACTTC CASSAGGLETQYF
- 14 TRBJ1-1 TRBV28 TGTGCCAGCAGTCCCCCAGGGGTGGGCGCTGAAGCTTTCTTT CASSPPGVGAEAFF
- 13 TRBJ1-1 TRBV28 TGTGCCAGCCCTCCGACGGGGGAGGTTGAAGCTTTCTTT CASPPTGEVEAFF
TRBD2 15 TRBJ2-5 TRBV28 TGTGCCAGCAGTCGGGCGGGGGGCGGAAAGGAGACCCAGTACTTC CASSRAGGGKETQYF
TRBD1 15 TRBJ2-1 TRBV9 TGTGCCAGCAGCGTCGGGACAGGGGTTGTCGATGAGCAGTTCTTC CASSVGTGVVDEQFF
- 15 TRBJ1-5 TRBV5-1 TGCGCCAGCAGCTTAGCCGGTAATAGCGATCAGCCCCAGCATTTT CASSLAGNSDQPQHF